The present T cell receptor (beta chain) was sequenced within a study of T cell responses to AZD1222 COVID-19 vaccine. Study-wide findings and caveats: Donors were mostly white British, more females; clonal diversity possibly underestimated. No repertoire was sampled before or during the peak T cell response, only after it.

This clone is a singleton in its sample. What it binds is unknown. The CDR3 loop spans 13 amino acids. The germline V gene has CDR1 MNHNY and CDR2 SVGAGI (reference sequence). V was clipped by 1 base and J by 0 bases, with 1 base between them. Sequenced by immunoSEQ multiplex PCR; TCRdb stores in-frame clones only, minus some. The table includes about 150,000 clones, about nine tenths detected once. The input for sequencing was peripheral blood, taken after recovery from COVID-19. The source is an adult who had recovered from COVID-19. The rearrangement links TRBV6-6 to TRBJ1-5; unclear D gene. CDR3 in DNA: TGTGCCAGCAGTTACTATAGCAATCAGCCCCAGCATTTT. Its protein product is CASSYYSNQPQHF.